The clone carrying this T cell receptor beta chain is a singleton in its sample. The data belong to a study of blood T cell repertoires in COVID-19. Profiled with immunoSEQ multiplex PCR; TCRdb holds only in-frame clones, not every one. The sample shows 270,000 or so clones, 83% of them seen only once. Germline V gene sequence: CDR1 SGDLS, CDR2 YYNGEE. The CDR3 is 15 residues long. Trimming removed 0 bases at V and 3 bases at J, with 10 bases between. The sequence was obtained from a woman aged 45-65 years who had recovered from COVID-19. V is TRBV9 and J is TRBJ1-5, with D possibly being TRBD1 (5 bases). Material: peripheral blood. CDR3 in DNA: TGTGCCAGCAGCGTAGGTCCAGGGAACAATCAGCCCCAGCATTTT. Translated: CASSVGPGNNQPQHF. Full variable domain (remainder filled in from reference TRBV9 and TRBJ1-5): DSGVTQTPKHLITATGQRVTLRCSPRSGDLSVYWYQQSLDQGLQFLIQYYNGEERAKGNILERFSAQQFPDLHSELNLSSLELGDSALYFCASSVGPGNNQPQHFGDGTRLSIL.